The 15 T cell receptor beta chains below all came from one sample that was sequenced in a study of vaccination effects on CD4 cells after COVID-19. Sequencing used immunoSEQ multiplex PCR; TCRdb keeps in-frame clones, though not all of them. The data contain 55,000 to 70,000 clones, about 80% of them singletons. ViraFEST assay sequencing came after antigen-specific CD4+ T cells were expanded with viral peptide pools. Once cultured for roughly 10 days, the cells underwent separation to obtain CD4+ T cells. Either the BNT162b2 or mRNA-1273 vaccine was given to participants in two doses. The antigens of these receptors remain unknown. The source material was CD4+ T cells from PBMCs cultured with HCoV-OC43 spike peptides, sampled after COVID-19 vaccination. The subset is: HCoV-OC43 spike overlapping peptide pool stimulation. The receptors stem from a human donor who received a COVID-19 vaccine.

The chain is built from TRBV4-1 and TRBJ1-3; possibly TRBD1 for D (5 bases). The length of the CDR3 is 16 residues. CDR1 and CDR2 from the germline V gene are MGHRA and YSYEKL. V was pared by 1 base and J by 4 bases, with 14 bases between. The DNA for the CDR3 is TGCGCCAGCAGCCAAGGGGTTGGGGGGTCGGGAAACACCATATATTTT. It specifies CASSQGVGGSGNTIYF.

The chain couples TRBV6-5 to TRBJ2-1; 8 nucleotides align to TRBD1. This CDR3 is 14 amino acids long. V was pared by 2 bases and J by 8 bases, with 5 bases of the junction left unmatched. Germline CDR1 MNHEY, CDR2 SVGAGI. The CDR3 sequence: CASSYGTGLYEQFF. CDR3 nucleotide sequence: TGTGCCAGCAGTTACGGGACAGGCCTGTATGAGCAGTTCTTC.

This clone occurred once. Other DNA sequences from this sample encode an identical CDR3 as well. This chain links TRBV5-1 with TRBJ1-1, with D unclear. Trimming took off 0 bases at V and 6 bases at J, with 6 bases between the two ends. There are 12 residues in the CDR3. The V gene's germline CDR1 is SGHRS and CDR2 YFSETQ. As DNA, the CDR3 is TGCGCCAGCAGCTTGGAAGGTCCTGAAGCTTTCTTT. Amino acid sequence: CASSLEGPEAFF.

Only a few counts were recorded for this clone. V gene TRBV7-9 combines with J gene TRBJ2-7; D gene ambiguous. Trimming took 5 bases from V and 5 from J, leaving 13 bases between them. CDR3 length equals 13 residues. Germline V CDR1 and CDR2: SEHNR, FQNEAQ (reference sequence). The CDR3 DNA reads TGTGCCAGCAGCATTGACAATCAGCACGAGCAGTACGTC. This encodes CASSIDNQHEQYV.

This clone was seen only once. The chain has TRBV7-2 and TRBJ2-5; TRBD1 agrees at 7 bases. The CDR3 sequence is 16 residues long. J lost 1 base, V lost 4 bases, and 9 bases had no gene match. Looked up from germline, CDR1 is SGHTA and CDR2 is FQGNSA. The CDR3 DNA follows: TGTGCCAGCAGCTACCGGGACAGCCGACTCCAAGAGACCCAGTACTTC. It is translated as CASSYRDSRLQETQYF.

The J gene is TRBJ1-2, the V gene TRBV18; the D gene is possibly TRBD1 (6 bases). CDR3 length: 15 amino acids. Germline CDR1 KGHSH, CDR2 LQKENI. V lost 3 bases, J lost 8 bases, and 19 bases lay in between. The CDR3 protein is CASSPPQGISWGYTF. CDR3 nucleotide sequence: TGTGCCAGCTCACCCCCTCAGGGGATCTCCTGGGGCTACACCTTC.

This rearrangement joins TRBV29-1 to TRBJ2-4; D not certain. The germline CDR1 and CDR2 sequences are SQVTM and ANQGSEA. This CDR3 region has 14 residues. V lost 5 bases and J lost 1, with 12 bases in between. In DNA form, the CDR3 reads TGCAGCGTTCGGATGGCTTCGGCCAAAAACATTCAGTACTTC. It specifies CSVRMASAKNIQYF.

The rearrangement uses TRBV19 and TRBJ2-2, with 9 bases fitting TRBD1. The V gene's germline CDR1 is LNHDA and CDR2 SQIVND (reference sequence). This CDR3 has 13 amino acids. Trimming cost V 7 bases and J 5 bases; bases outside gene matches: 2. CDR3 sequence (DNA): TGTGCCAGTAATGACAGGGGGACCGGGGAGCTGTTTTTT. This encodes CASNDRGTGELFF.

The J gene is TRBJ2-5, the V gene TRBV24-1; D could derive from TRBD1 or TRBD2 (5 bases each). CDR1 and CDR2 (germline): KGHDR, SFDVKD. The CDR3 has 17 amino acids. The germline V and J ends were trimmed by 0 bases and 1 base, with 14 bases remaining between them. In nucleotides, the CDR3 is TGTGCCACCAGTGATTTGCCATCGGCCGGGACCCAAGAGACCCAGTACTTC. Its protein is CATSDLPSAGTQETQYF.

This chain uses TRBV7-2 with TRBJ2-2; D is unclear. CDR3 length: 15 residues. Trimming cost V 2 bases and J 0 bases, with 7 bases left between them. The germline V gene has CDR1 SGHTA and CDR2 FQGNSA. Here the CDR3 reads CASSLTRPNTGELFF. The CDR3 coding sequence is TGTGCCAGCAGCTTAACCAGACCGAACACCGGGGAGCTGTTTTTT.

This clone was counted a few times. The chain has TRBV7-9 and TRBJ1-6, with D tentatively TRBD1 (5 bases). The germline CDR1 and CDR2 sequences are SEHNR and FQNEAQ (reference sequence). The germline V and J ends were trimmed by 7 bases and 0 bases, with 13 bases remaining between them. The CDR3 spans 16 residues. The CDR3 reads CASTLRGSSYNSPLHF. The CDR3 region has the DNA TGTGCCAGCACTTTGCGGGGGAGCTCCTATAATTCACCCCTCCACTTT.

V gene TRBV5-1 combines with J gene TRBJ1-2, with 8 nucleotides matching TRBD1. This CDR3 is 14 amino acids long. J was trimmed by 4 bases and V by 4 bases; bases with no gene match: 6. CDR1 is SGHRS, CDR2 YFSETQ, per germline. This CDR3 is CASSATGVGYGYTF. The CDR3 DNA reads as TGCGCCAGCAGCGCGACAGGGGTCGGCTATGGCTACACCTTC.

The chain combines TRBV4-3 with TRBJ2-3, with 9 bases identical to TRBD2. This CDR3 has 15 residues. The germline CDR1 and CDR2 sequences are LGHNA and YSLEER. After removal of 2 bases from V and 6 bases from J, the junction contained 6 bases not matched to a gene. The CDR3 protein is CASSQYSGGADTQYF. CDR3 in DNA: TGCGCCAGCAGCCAATATAGCGGGGGTGCCGATACGCAGTATTTT.

This chain connects TRBV9 to TRBJ2-3, with TRBD2 matching over 8 bases. Germline lookup yields CDR1 SGDLS and CDR2 YYNGEE. The CDR3 sequence is 16 residues long. Trimming cost V 4 bases and J 4 bases; bases outside gene matches: 11. The CDR3 spells CASSPPAGGSPDTQYF. In DNA, the CDR3 is TGTGCCAGCAGCCCCCCGGCGGGGGGAAGTCCAGATACGCAGTATTTT.

This chain links TRBV7-2 with TRBJ1-2; D ambiguous. Trimming removed 0 bases at V and 1 base at J, with 9 bases between. This CDR3 has 15 amino acids. CDR1 and CDR2 from the germline V gene are SGHTA and FQGNSA. CDR3 in DNA: TGTGCCAGCAGCTTAGCTTTCGGGGTTAACTATGGCTACACCTTC. It is translated as CASSLAFGVNYGYTF.